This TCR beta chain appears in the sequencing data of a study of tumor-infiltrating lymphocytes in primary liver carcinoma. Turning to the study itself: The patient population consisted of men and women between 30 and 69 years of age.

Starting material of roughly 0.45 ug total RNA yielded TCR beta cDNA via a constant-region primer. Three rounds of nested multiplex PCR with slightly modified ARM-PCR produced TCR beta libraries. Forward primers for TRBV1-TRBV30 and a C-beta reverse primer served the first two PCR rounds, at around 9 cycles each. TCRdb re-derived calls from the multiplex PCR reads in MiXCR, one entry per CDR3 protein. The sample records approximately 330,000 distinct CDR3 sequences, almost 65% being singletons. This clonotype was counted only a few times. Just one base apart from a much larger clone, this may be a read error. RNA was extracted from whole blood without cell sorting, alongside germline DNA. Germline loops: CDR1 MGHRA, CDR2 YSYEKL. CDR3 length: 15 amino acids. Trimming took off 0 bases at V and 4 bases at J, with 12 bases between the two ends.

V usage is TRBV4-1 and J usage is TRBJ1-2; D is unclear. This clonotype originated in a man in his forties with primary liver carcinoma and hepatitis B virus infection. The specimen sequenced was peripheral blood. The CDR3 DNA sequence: TGCGCCAGCAGCCAAGAGGCAGTAGTCAGCTATGGCTACACCTTC. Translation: CASSQEAVVSYGYTF.